The T cell receptor (beta chain) under discussion was sequenced for a study of patients and donors after allogeneic stem cell transplantation. The CDR3 is 11 residues long. Germline CDR1 and CDR2: SEHNR and FQNEAQ (reference sequence). V was pared by 8 bases and J by 5 bases, with 9 bases between. This clonotype was observed a few times. TCRdb fed the RT-PCR reads into MiXCR, producing one record per CDR3 protein. The sample includes roughly 26,000 distinct CDR3 sequences, 6.5% to 10% of them seen just once. The sample comprised blood, either unsorted or a sorted T cell fraction (not recorded which). The clonotype comes from a human donor who was either an allogeneic HSCT recipient or a stem cell or donor lymphocyte infusion donor (not recorded which). It is not recorded whose cells these are; they may come from a transplant donor. The genes are TRBV7-9 and TRBJ1-1; D gene ambiguous. The CDR3 DNA follows: TGTGCCAGCTTGGGGTATACTGAAGCTTTCTTT. It is translated as CASLGYTEAFF.